A selection of T cell receptor beta chains follows, all from one sample in a study of blood T cell repertoires in COVID-19. Produced via immunoSEQ multiplex PCR; TCRdb's table is partial and in-frame only. The table records over 150,000 clones, over 75% of them present only once. Sequenced material: peripheral blood. The receptors here all came from an elderly man with COVID-19, enrolled during active disease. The CDR3 runs from the conserved cysteine through the conserved F or W. Each record gives: J gene, V gene, CDR3 protein.

TRBJ1-4 | TRBV29-1 | CSVEEHRGTNEKLFF
TRBJ2-3 | TRBV5-1 | CASSWTVSTDTQYF
TRBJ1-2 | TRBV6-5 | CVSGTGVNYGYTF
TRBJ2-5 | TRBV7-2 | CASSLWGEETQYF
TRBJ1-6 | TRBV27 | CASSARPGQGNSPLHF
TRBJ2-7 | TRBV5-1 | CASSLTSGEAYEQYF
TRBJ1-1 | TRBV10-2 | CASGGTANTEAFF
TRBJ1-4 | TRBV5-1 | CASSRTDRATNEKLFF
TRBJ2-3 | TRBV4-2 | CASSEERTRGADTQYF
TRBJ2-1 | TRBV11-3 | CASSQTSGGNEQFF
TRBJ1-4 | TRBV15 | CATSRVRGQGNEKLFF
TRBJ2-2 | TRBV6-5 | CASRTGWNTGELFF
TRBJ1-2 | TRBV6-1 | CASSEHRGGYGYTF
TRBJ2-3 | TRBV7-9 | CASSYRDSKSTDTQYF
TRBJ1-5 | TRBV19 | CASKRSGSRNQPQHF
TRBJ1-1 | TRBV15 | CATSRGQINTEAFF
TRBJ1-3 | TRBV6-5 | CASSYQRVPENTIYF
TRBJ1-1 | TRBV5-1 | CASSFQGADTEAFF
TRBJ2-2 | TRBV7-3 | CASSSPNTGELFF
TRBJ1-5 | TRBV4-1 | CASSQGPNSNQPQHF
TRBJ1-2 | TRBV6-5 | CASSWTGGLYGYTF
TRBJ2-2 | TRBV28 | CASSSPGLTGELFF
TRBJ2-7 | TRBV6-5 | CASSYSGTSGPYEQYF
TRBJ1-2 | TRBV28 | CASSPAGPGVYGYTF
TRBJ2-5 | TRBV6-5 | CASSYRGQARAGTQYF
TRBJ2-3 | TRBV24-1 | CATGTDTDTQYF
TRBJ1-1 | TRBV5-1 | CASSLEGRTANTEAFF
TRBJ1-2 | TRBV3-1/TRBV3-2 | CASSAGGYGYTF
TRBJ1-2 | TRBV19 | CASKITPDTTNYGYTF
TRBJ2-1 | TRBV7-2 | CASSLSFYNEQFF
TRBJ2-3 | TRBV2 | CASREGLETDTQYF
TRBJ1-5 | TRBV7-2 | CASSLKGAGQPQHF
TRBJ1-4 | TRBV9 | CASSLTGTNEKLFF